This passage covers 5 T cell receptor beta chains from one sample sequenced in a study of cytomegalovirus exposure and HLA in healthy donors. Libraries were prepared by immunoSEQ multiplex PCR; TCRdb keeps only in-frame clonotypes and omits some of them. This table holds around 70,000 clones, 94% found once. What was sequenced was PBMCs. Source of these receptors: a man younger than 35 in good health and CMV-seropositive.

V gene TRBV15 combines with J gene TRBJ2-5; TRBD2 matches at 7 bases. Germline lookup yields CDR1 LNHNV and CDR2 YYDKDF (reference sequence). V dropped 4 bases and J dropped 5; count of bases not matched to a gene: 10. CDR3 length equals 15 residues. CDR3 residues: CATSMGTTKSETQYF. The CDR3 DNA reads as TGTGCCACCAGCATGGGGACTACTAAGTCGGAGACCCAGTACTTC.

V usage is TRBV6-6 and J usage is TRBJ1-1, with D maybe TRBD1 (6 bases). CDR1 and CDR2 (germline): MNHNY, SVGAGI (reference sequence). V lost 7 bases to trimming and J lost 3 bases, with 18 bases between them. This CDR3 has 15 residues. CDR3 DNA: TGTGCCAGCACCCCAAGCAGGGGAGGGTACACTGAAGCTTTCTTT. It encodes CASTPSRGGYTEAFF.

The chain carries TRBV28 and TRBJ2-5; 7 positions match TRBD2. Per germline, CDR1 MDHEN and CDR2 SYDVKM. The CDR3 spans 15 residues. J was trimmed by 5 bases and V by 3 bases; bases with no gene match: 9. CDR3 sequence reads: CASSFVGEGEETQYF. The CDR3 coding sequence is TGTGCCAGCAGTTTTGTGGGGGAGGGTGAGGAGACCCAGTACTTC.

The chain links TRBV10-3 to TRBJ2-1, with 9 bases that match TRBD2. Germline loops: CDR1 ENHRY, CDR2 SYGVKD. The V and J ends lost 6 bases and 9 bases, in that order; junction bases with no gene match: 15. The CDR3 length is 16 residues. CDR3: CAIRMSRAGGSIEQFF. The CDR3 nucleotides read TGTGCCATCAGGATGAGTCGGGCGGGAGGGAGTATTGAGCAGTTCTTC.

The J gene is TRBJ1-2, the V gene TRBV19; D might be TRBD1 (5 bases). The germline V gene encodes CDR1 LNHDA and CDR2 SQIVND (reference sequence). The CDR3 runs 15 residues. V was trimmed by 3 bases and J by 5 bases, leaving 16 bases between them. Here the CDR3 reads CASSIGARLLYGYTF. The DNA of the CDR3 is TGTGCCAGTAGTATTGGGGCCCGTCTTTTATATGGCTACACCTTC. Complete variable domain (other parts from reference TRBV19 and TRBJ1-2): DGGITQSPKYLFRKEGQNVTLSCEQNLNHDAMYWYRQDPGQGLRLIYYSQIVNDFQKGDIAEGYSVSREKKESFPLTVTSAQKNPTAFYLCASSIGARLLYGYTFGSGTRLTVV.